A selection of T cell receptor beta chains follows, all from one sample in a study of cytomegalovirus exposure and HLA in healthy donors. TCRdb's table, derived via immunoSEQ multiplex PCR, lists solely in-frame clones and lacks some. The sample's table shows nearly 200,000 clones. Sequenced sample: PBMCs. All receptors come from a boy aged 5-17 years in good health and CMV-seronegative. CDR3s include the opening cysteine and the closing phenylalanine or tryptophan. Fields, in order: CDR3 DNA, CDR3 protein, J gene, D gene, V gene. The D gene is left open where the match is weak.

cdr3_nt: TGTGCCAGTAGTCGGGCCGGGACAGGGCCAGAGACCCAGTACTTC
cdr3_aa: CASSRAGTGPETQYF
j_call: TRBJ2-5
d_call: TRBD1
v_call: TRBV19

cdr3_nt: TGTGCCAGCAGCCTCAGCGGGAAAAGCTCCTACGAGCAGTACTTC
cdr3_aa: CASSLSGKSSYEQYF
j_call: TRBJ2-7
d_call: TRBD2
v_call: TRBV13

cdr3_nt: TGTGCCAGTAGTAAGGCTACAGGGACGAACACTGAAGCTTTCTTT
cdr3_aa: CASSKATGTNTEAFF
j_call: TRBJ1-1
d_call: .
v_call: TRBV19

cdr3_nt: TGTGCCAGTAGAAACACTAGCGGGGGGATACAAGAGACCCAGTACTTC
cdr3_aa: CASRNTSGGIQETQYF
j_call: TRBJ2-5
d_call: TRBD2
v_call: TRBV19

cdr3_nt: TGTGCCAGCTCGCGAGGAGGGCCCTCGGACAACTATGGCTACACCTTC
cdr3_aa: CASSRGGPSDNYGYTF
j_call: TRBJ1-2
d_call: .
v_call: TRBV18

cdr3_nt: TGTGCCAGCAGCGTAGATGCAGGAGGAGAGACCCAGTACTTC
cdr3_aa: CASSVDAGGETQYF
j_call: TRBJ2-5
d_call: .
v_call: TRBV9

cdr3_nt: TGTGCCAGCAGGTTAAGCGGGGGGGGCACAGATACGCAGTATTTT
cdr3_aa: CASRLSGGGTDTQYF
j_call: TRBJ2-3
d_call: TRBD2
v_call: TRBV6-5

cdr3_nt: TGTGCCAGCAGTTTAACCCCCGGACAGGGAGGGAACGAGCAGTACTTC
cdr3_aa: CASSLTPGQGGNEQYF
j_call: TRBJ2-7
d_call: .
v_call: TRBV27

cdr3_nt: TGTGCCAGCAGCCGGGGGGCAGGGGAGCAGTTCTTC
cdr3_aa: CASSRGAGEQFF
j_call: TRBJ2-1
d_call: .
v_call: TRBV6-1

cdr3_nt: TGCAGCGTTGAAGAACTAGCGGGGGCCTACAATGAGCAGTTCTTC
cdr3_aa: CSVEELAGAYNEQFF
j_call: TRBJ2-1
d_call: TRBD2
v_call: TRBV29-1

cdr3_nt: TGTGCCAGCAGCTCAGAAGCGACTGGCCCGAAAGAGACCCAGTACTTC
cdr3_aa: CASSSEATGPKETQYF
j_call: TRBJ2-5
d_call: .
v_call: TRBV13

cdr3_nt: TGCGCCAGCAGCCTCCCGGGGATAGGCGAAGAGACCCAGTACTTC
cdr3_aa: CASSLPGIGEETQYF
j_call: TRBJ2-5
d_call: .
v_call: TRBV5-1

cdr3_nt: TGTGCCAGCTCGCCTGAAGGACTGCGGGGAAACACCATATATTTT
cdr3_aa: CASSPEGLRGNTIYF
j_call: TRBJ1-3
d_call: .
v_call: TRBV18

cdr3_nt: TGTGCCAGCAGTCCGACTAGGACAGGGGCCCAGTACTTC
cdr3_aa: CASSPTRTGAQYF
j_call: TRBJ2-5
d_call: TRBD1
v_call: TRBV28

cdr3_nt: TGTGCCAGCGTTGAACTTACAGGGGGCGAGAGTGAAAAACTGTTTTTT
cdr3_aa: CASVELTGGESEKLFF
j_call: TRBJ1-4
d_call: TRBD1
v_call: TRBV2

cdr3_nt: TGCGCCAGCAGCCAAGCGAGTCCCGATGGGTCCAGGAACCCTTACAATGAGCAGTTCTTC
cdr3_aa: CASSQASPDGSRNPYNEQFF
j_call: TRBJ2-1
d_call: .
v_call: TRBV4-3

cdr3_nt: TGTGCCTGGAGTGTACTAGGGGGTCATATGGACGAGCAGTACTTC
cdr3_aa: CAWSVLGGHMDEQYF
j_call: TRBJ2-7
d_call: .
v_call: TRBV30

cdr3_nt: TGCGCCAGCAGCCAAGGTGAGGGAGACTATGGCTACACCTTC
cdr3_aa: CASSQGEGDYGYTF
j_call: TRBJ1-2
d_call: .
v_call: TRBV4-1

cdr3_nt: TGTGCCAGTAGTCCCCCCGGACTTACAAATGAGCAGTTCTTC
cdr3_aa: CASSPPGLTNEQFF
j_call: TRBJ2-1
d_call: .
v_call: TRBV19

cdr3_nt: TGTGCCAGCAGTTCCCCAGGATCTTGGTATCAGCCCCAGCATTTT
cdr3_aa: CASSSPGSWYQPQHF
j_call: TRBJ1-5
d_call: .
v_call: TRBV28

cdr3_nt: TGTGCCAGTAGCGCACCGGGATCCAACTCCTACGAGCAGTACTTC
cdr3_aa: CASSAPGSNSYEQYF
j_call: TRBJ2-7
d_call: .
v_call: TRBV19

cdr3_nt: TGTGCCTTCCAAGGACAGGGTAATCAGCCCCAGCATTTT
cdr3_aa: CAFQGQGNQPQHF
j_call: TRBJ1-5
d_call: TRBD1
v_call: TRBV30

cdr3_nt: TGTGCCAGTAGCGGCGGGGCTAGCGGGGGGGGCGAGACCCAGTACTTC
cdr3_aa: CASSGGASGGGETQYF
j_call: TRBJ2-5
d_call: TRBD2
v_call: TRBV19

cdr3_nt: TGTGCCAGCAGCCTCTTGGGAAACACCATATATTTT
cdr3_aa: CASSLLGNTIYF
j_call: TRBJ1-3
d_call: .
v_call: TRBV5-6

cdr3_nt: TGCGCCAGCAGCTTCGGGGACAGGGACGCAGATACGCAGTATTTT
cdr3_aa: CASSFGDRDADTQYF
j_call: TRBJ2-3
d_call: TRBD1
v_call: TRBV5-1

cdr3_nt: TGTGCCAGCAGTTACGAGGGGTTGACAGGGGAGACCCAGTACTTC
cdr3_aa: CASSYEGLTGETQYF
j_call: TRBJ2-5
d_call: TRBD1
v_call: TRBV6-5

cdr3_nt: TGCGCCAGCAGCTTGGACGTTCCCCAAAATCGGTTTACCTTC
cdr3_aa: CASSLDVPQNRFTF
j_call: TRBJ1-2
d_call: .
v_call: TRBV5-1

cdr3_nt: TGTGCCAGCAGTTACGGGAAGAGCGGGGTAGAGACCCAGTACTTC
cdr3_aa: CASSYGKSGVETQYF
j_call: TRBJ2-5
d_call: TRBD2
v_call: TRBV6-5

cdr3_nt: TGTGCCAGCAGCTTAGCGGCAGGACAACAAGAGACCCAGTACTTC
cdr3_aa: CASSLAAGQQETQYF
j_call: TRBJ2-5
d_call: .
v_call: TRBV7-2

cdr3_nt: TGTGCCAGCAGCTCCGGACAGGGGGAGACCCAGTACTTC
cdr3_aa: CASSSGQGETQYF
j_call: TRBJ2-5
d_call: TRBD1
v_call: TRBV28

cdr3_nt: TGTGCCAGCAGCCAGGTAGGGGGTTCCTACGAGCAGTACTTC
cdr3_aa: CASSQVGGSYEQYF
j_call: TRBJ2-7
d_call: .
v_call: TRBV4-2

cdr3_nt: TGTGCCAGCATTGCGGGGGGGCACGGGGAGCTGTTTTTT
cdr3_aa: CASIAGGHGELFF
j_call: TRBJ2-2
d_call: TRBD2
v_call: TRBV28

cdr3_nt: TGTGCCAGCAGCTCGGGACAGGTTAATTCACCCCTCCACTTT
cdr3_aa: CASSSGQVNSPLHF
j_call: TRBJ1-6
d_call: TRBD1
v_call: TRBV7-3

cdr3_nt: TGTGCCAGCAGCTTCCCAGGGTACGGTGGCTACACCTTC
cdr3_aa: CASSFPGYGGYTF
j_call: TRBJ1-2
d_call: .
v_call: TRBV11-2

cdr3_nt: TGTGCCACCAGCAGAGCCCCGAGCGGCAGCTCCTACAATGAGCAGTTCTTC
cdr3_aa: CATSRAPSGSSYNEQFF
j_call: TRBJ2-1
d_call: .
v_call: TRBV15

cdr3_nt: TGTGCCAGCAGCTTAGTTCCCGAACAGCAAATCTTT
cdr3_aa: CASSLVPEQQIF
j_call: TRBJ1-1
d_call: .
v_call: TRBV7-9

cdr3_nt: TGCGCCAGCAGCCCCCGGACTACGGATACGCAGTATTTT
cdr3_aa: CASSPRTTDTQYF
j_call: TRBJ2-3
d_call: .
v_call: TRBV4-1

cdr3_nt: TGTGCCAGCTCACCAGTCCCCCCGGGGTGGACAGCCGCCGTCCATGTTCAAGAGACCCAGTACTTC
cdr3_aa: CASSPVPPGWTAAVHVQETQYF
j_call: TRBJ2-5
d_call: .
v_call: TRBV18

cdr3_nt: TGTGCCAGCAGCACGCCGGCCCTAGGCTCCTACAATGAGCAGTTCTTC
cdr3_aa: CASSTPALGSYNEQFF
j_call: TRBJ2-1
d_call: .
v_call: TRBV5-5

cdr3_nt: TGTGCCAGCAGCTTATTAGGGGCTCGGCCGAACACCGGGGAGCTGTTTTTT
cdr3_aa: CASSLLGARPNTGELFF
j_call: TRBJ2-2
d_call: .
v_call: TRBV7-9

cdr3_nt: TGTGCCAGCAGCTTGACTAGGCTAGCGGGGGGCACAGATACGCAGTATTTT
cdr3_aa: CASSLTRLAGGTDTQYF
j_call: TRBJ2-3
d_call: TRBD2
v_call: TRBV5-4

cdr3_nt: TGTGCCAGCTCACGAGGACAGGCGGGGCCCCAGCATTTT
cdr3_aa: CASSRGQAGPQHF
j_call: TRBJ1-5
d_call: TRBD1
v_call: TRBV18

cdr3_nt: TGTGCCAGCAGAGCACCAGGGAAGGGCGGGGAGCTGTTTTTT
cdr3_aa: CASRAPGKGGELFF
j_call: TRBJ2-2
d_call: .
v_call: TRBV6-5

cdr3_nt: TGTGCCAGCAGCCTTGGAGCCCCGGGACAGGGCTCCCTCCCCACCTACGAGCAGTACTTC
cdr3_aa: CASSLGAPGQGSLPTYEQYF
j_call: TRBJ2-7
d_call: TRBD1
v_call: TRBV4-2

cdr3_nt: TGCGCCAGCAGCGAGCGGGGGAGAACAGATACGCAGTATTTT
cdr3_aa: CASSERGRTDTQYF
j_call: TRBJ2-3
d_call: TRBD2
v_call: TRBV5-1

cdr3_nt: TGTGCCAGCAACGAAGGAACTCACGGGGTCCACAATGAGCAGTTCTTC
cdr3_aa: CASNEGTHGVHNEQFF
j_call: TRBJ2-1
d_call: .
v_call: TRBV14

cdr3_nt: TGTGCCAGCAGCTCATCTTCTAGCGGGGGGTATTGGGATGAGCAGTTCTTC
cdr3_aa: CASSSSSSGGYWDEQFF
j_call: TRBJ2-1
d_call: TRBD2
v_call: TRBV7-6

cdr3_nt: TGTGCCTGGAGGTCCGCGGCCTACGAGCAGTACTTC
cdr3_aa: CAWRSAAYEQYF
j_call: TRBJ2-7
d_call: .
v_call: TRBV30

cdr3_nt: TGCGCCAGCAGCCAAGATACGGGGGGGGCTCAGCCCCAGCATTTT
cdr3_aa: CASSQDTGGAQPQHF
j_call: TRBJ1-5
d_call: .
v_call: TRBV4-1

cdr3_nt: TGTGCCAGCAGCTTACGGGGGGGAAATGGCTACACCTTC
cdr3_aa: CASSLRGGNGYTF
j_call: TRBJ1-2
d_call: .
v_call: TRBV5-4

cdr3_nt: TGTGCCAGCAGGGAGGAGGTCTGGGGACTTAATTCACCCCTCCACTTT
cdr3_aa: CASREEVWGLNSPLHF
j_call: TRBJ1-6
d_call: .
v_call: TRBV5-4

cdr3_nt: TGTGCCAGCAGTGAAAGGACAGTTTCCTACGAGCAGTACTTC
cdr3_aa: CASSERTVSYEQYF
j_call: TRBJ2-7
d_call: .
v_call: TRBV2

cdr3_nt: TGTGCCAGCCCGGGACAGGGGCTCAATGAGCAGTTCTTC
cdr3_aa: CASPGQGLNEQFF
j_call: TRBJ2-1
d_call: TRBD1
v_call: TRBV2